A selection of T cell receptor beta chains follows, all from one sample in a study of cytotoxic CD8 clonotypes in ibrutinib-treated CLL. The method was immunoSEQ multiplex PCR; TCRdb's version includes in-frame clones alone and lacks a portion of them. Altogether about 89,000 clones are present, around 73% being singletons, with the ten largest covering 25% to 40%. This specimen consisted of PBMCs, obtained after 12 months of ibrutinib treatment. These receptors were taken from a human donor with chronic lymphocytic leukemia. Each CDR3 is given with its conserved first and last residue. D genes are given only for firm matches. Clone size is given for some rows only: seen once, a few or many times, or a class if the clone is expanded.

V gene,D gene,clone size,J gene,CDR3 DNA,CDR3 protein
TRBV5-1,-,-,TRBJ2-3,TGCGCCAGCAGCTCAACGATACAAATATCTAGCACAGATACGCAGTATTTT,CASSSTIQISSTDTQYF
TRBV2,-,once,TRBJ1-3,TGTGCCAGCAGTGAAGAGTCTGGAAACACCATATATTTT,CASSEESGNTIYF
TRBV5-8,-,-,TRBJ1-6,TGTGCCAGCAGCTTAAGGACCGGGCGGTCACCCCTCCACTTT,CASSLRTGRSPLHF
TRBV30,-,-,TRBJ1-2,TGTGCCTGGAGTGTAACAGCTAACTATGGCTACACCTTC,CAWSVTANYGYTF
TRBV5-1,-,few,TRBJ2-1,TGCGCCAGCAGCGGTGGACAGTCTGTTAATGAGCAGTTCTTC,CASSGGQSVNEQFF
TRBV28,-,once,TRBJ1-5,TGTGCCAGCAGCTCCGGGACAAGAAACAATCAGCCCCAGCATTTT,CASSSGTRNNQPQHF
TRBV5-1,TRBD2,-,TRBJ2-1,TGCGCCAGCAGCTTGGTACTAGCGGGGCCCTACAATGAGCAGTTCTTC,CASSLVLAGPYNEQFF
TRBV12-2,-,-,TRBJ2-3,TGTGCAAGTCGCTTATCCGGGCCCACTAGCACAGATACGCAGTATTTT,CASRLSGPTSTDTQYF
TRBV4-2,TRBD1,-,TRBJ2-7,TGTGCCAGCAGCCAAGATCTTGGAGCCGGGACAGGGGGTTACGAGCAGTACTTC,CASSQDLGAGTGGYEQYF
TRBV21-1,-,-,TRBJ2-3,TGTGCCAGCAGCAAAGAGGAAGAAAGCACAGATACGCAGTATTTT,CASSKEEESTDTQYF
TRBV7-9,-,once,TRBJ2-1,TGTGCCAGCAGCCGGGACTTCTCCTACAATGAGCAGTTCTTC,CASSRDFSYNEQFF
TRBV6-4,-,few,TRBJ2-2,TGTGCCAGCAGTGACTCCTTAAACACCGGGGAGCTGTTTTTT,CASSDSLNTGELFF
TRBV5-1,-,-,TRBJ1-2,TGCGCCAGCAGCACCGACAGAGTCTACACCTTC,CASSTDRVYTF
TRBV6-5,-,-,TRBJ1-1,TGTGCCAGCAGTTACTCCTCTCGGGGAAGGGGTGAAGCTTTCTTT,CASSYSSRGRGEAFF
TRBV18,-,once,TRBJ2-2,TGTGCCAGCTCATTTCAGGAGTTGACCGGGGAGCTGTTTTTT,CASSFQELTGELFF
TRBV6-5,-,-,TRBJ2-7,TGTGCCAGCAGCCCTCGAGGTCCGTCCTACGAGCAGTACTTC,CASSPRGPSYEQYF
TRBV19,-,many,TRBJ2-1,TGTGCCAGTAGTATCCGGACGGTGACCAATGAGCAGTTCTTC,CASSIRTVTNEQFF
TRBV12-5,-,once,TRBJ2-3,TGTGCTAGTGGTTCGCAGAGGGACGGTTTAACAGATACGCAGTATTTT,CASGSQRDGLTDTQYF
TRBV19,-,few,TRBJ2-5,TGTGCCAGCGGACAGACGCCTCAAGAGACCCAGTACTTC,CASGQTPQETQYF
TRBV9,-,-,TRBJ1-4,TGTGCCAGCAGCAAGGCAGGCAGGCGCAATGAAAAACTGTTTTTT,CASSKAGRRNEKLFF
TRBV7-8,-,-,TRBJ1-3,TGTGCCAGCAGCCCCAGAACGGGGAGCTCTGGAAACACCATATATTTT,CASSPRTGSSGNTIYF
TRBV7-9,-,-,TRBJ1-1,TGTGCCAGCAGCTCACTCTGGAACACTGAAGCTTTCTTT,CASSSLWNTEAFF
TRBV7-2,-,-,TRBJ2-1,TGTGCCAGCAGCTTTCTCACGGACAATGAGCAGTTCTTC,CASSFLTDNEQFF
TRBV18,TRBD1,-,TRBJ2-1,TGTGCCAGCTCACCACAGGGGGCGTACTCCTACAATGAGCAGTTCTTC,CASSPQGAYSYNEQFF
TRBV6-1,TRBD2,-,TRBJ2-7,TGTGCCAGCAGTGAGTTAGCGGGGTCCTACGAGCAGTACTTC,CASSELAGSYEQYF
TRBV4-1,TRBD1,-,TRBJ2-3,TGCGCTGCCGGGGGACAGGGAACAGATACGCAGTATTTT,CAAGGQGTDTQYF
TRBV19,-,few,TRBJ1-5,TGTGCCAGTATGACAGCTCAAGGGAATCAGCCCCAGCATTTT,CASMTAQGNQPQHF
TRBV25-1,-,-,TRBJ2-7,TGTGCCAGCAGTGAATATCTCAGGGACGAGCAGTACTTC,CASSEYLRDEQYF
TRBV5-6,-,-,TRBJ2-1,TGTGCCAGCAGCTTGCCCCCAGGGACTTCCTACAATGAGCAGTTCTTC,CASSLPPGTSYNEQFF
TRBV19,TRBD2,few,TRBJ2-5,TGTGCCAGTAGTATGAGACTAGCGGGGGAGACCCAGTACTTC,CASSMRLAGETQYF
TRBV25-1,-,few,TRBJ2-3,TGTGCCAGCAGTGAAGGGGCAGGGAGAACAGATACGCAGTATTTT,CASSEGAGRTDTQYF
TRBV4-2,-,-,TRBJ2-4,TGTGCCAGCAGCGGAGGAGGAGCCTATGAAAACATTCAGTACTTC,CASSGGGAYENIQYF
TRBV6-5,TRBD1,-,TRBJ2-1,TGTGCCAGCAGCCTTCAGGGGGCATTTAACAATGAGCAGTTCTTC,CASSLQGAFNNEQFF
TRBV6-6,TRBD2,many,TRBJ2-3,TGTGCCAGCAGCCCAGGACTAGCGGGGGCCACAGATACGCAGTATTTT,CASSPGLAGATDTQYF
TRBV6-5,-,-,TRBJ2-1,TGTGCCAGCAGCCGCGGGACGGCGGAAGTCAATGAGCAGTTCTTC,CASSRGTAEVNEQFF
TRBV18,-,-,TRBJ1-5,TGTGCCAGCTCACCAGACAGGAATCAGCCCCAGCATTTT,CASSPDRNQPQHF
TRBV18,TRBD2,-,TRBJ2-5,TGTGCCAGCTCCCCCCCGGGAGGGGCAGAGACCCAGTACTTC,CASSPPGGAETQYF
TRBV11-3,TRBD2,-,TRBJ2-1,TGTGCCAGCAGCTTAACAGGACTAGCGGATAATGAGCAGTTCTTC,CASSLTGLADNEQFF
TRBV5-5,-,few,TRBJ1-3,TGTGCCAGCAGCTTGGGAACCACAGCGATCCTCTCTGGAAACACCATATATTTT,CASSLGTTAILSGNTIYF
TRBV13,TRBD1,-,TRBJ1-1,TGTGCCAGCAGCCGCCTAGAGGGGACAGAAGAAGCTTTCTTT,CASSRLEGTEEAFF
TRBV5-1,-,-,TRBJ2-3,TGCGCCAGCCGATATTCTGGGGCGGGGGCCCCGGATACGCAGTATTTT,CASRYSGAGAPDTQYF
TRBV30,TRBD2,-,TRBJ2-4,TGTGCCTGGAGTGGACAGCGGGGGGGAAAAAACATTCAGTACTTC,CAWSGQRGGKNIQYF
TRBV19,-,-,TRBJ1-1,TGTGCCAGTCAACAGCGGGGGCGGGTGAACACTGAAGCTTTCTTT,CASQQRGRVNTEAFF
TRBV25-1,-,-,TRBJ2-7,TGTGCCAGCAGTGAGCCAGGGACCCCCGACATACTGTACTTC,CASSEPGTPDILYF
TRBV25-1,TRBD1,-,TRBJ2-4,TGTGCCAGCATGGGGACAGGGAATGAAAACATCAAAAACATTCAGTACTTC,CASMGTGNENIKNIQYF
TRBV28,TRBD1,-,TRBJ1-2,TGTGCCAGCAGTACGCCAGGGGGCAACGGCTACACCTTC,CASSTPGGNGYTF
TRBV7-2,-,-,TRBJ1-1,TGTGCCAGCAGCTTGGGGACGGGGAACACTGAAGCTTTCTTT,CASSLGTGNTEAFF
TRBV6-1,-,-,TRBJ2-1,TGTGCCAGCAGTGAATCGGCCAGGGGATATGAGCAGTTCTTC,CASSESARGYEQFF
TRBV30,-,-,TRBJ2-7,TGTGCCTGGAGTGAATGGGGGAGGGAGCAGTACTTC,CAWSEWGREQYF
TRBV5-1,-,-,TRBJ2-7,TGCGCCAGCAGCTGGGGACTGACCTACGAGCAGTACTTC,CASSWGLTYEQYF
TRBV7-8,TRBD2,-,TRBJ2-5,TGTGCCAGCAGCTTATCGGATAAGGGACTAGCGGGCTCCTCGCATGGGACCCAGTACTTC,CASSLSDKGLAGSSHGTQYF
TRBV5-1,-,-,TRBJ1-1,TGCGCCAGCAGCTTGGTATTGGGACAGAACACTGAAGCTTTCTTT,CASSLVLGQNTEAFF
TRBV5-1,TRBD1,-,TRBJ1-3,TGCGCCAGCAGCTCACAGGGGAATGGAAACACCATATATTTT,CASSSQGNGNTIYF
TRBV7-9,TRBD2,-,TRBJ2-7,TGTGCCAGCAGCAGAGGGACTAGCGGGGGGACCTCCTACGAGCAGTACTTC,CASSRGTSGGTSYEQYF